This T cell receptor (beta chain) was obtained from a study of blood T cells in healthy people across ages (dated by TCRdb to 2014 to 2015). Study-level background: In model experiments, template switching captured roughly one uniquely barcoded TCR beta cDNA molecule for every two T cells. To track age-related changes in TCR beta repertoire diversity, the study relied on deep sequencing normalized with unique cDNA molecular identifiers. The donors were split into four age groups: young (average about 15 years), middle-aged (around 40), aged (approximately 60) and long-lived (approximately 80). For two donors (one aged 18 to 30 and one aged 80 or older), the study analyzed two additional independent replicas of 1 million unique cDNA reads from the same blood draw.

Systemically healthy Caucasian individuals from Russia, some 36 in total and aged about 6 to 95 years, were included as donors. About 10 milliliters of peripheral blood were drawn from each donor into EDTA-treated Vacutainer tubes. Ficoll-Paque density-gradient centrifugation was used to isolate PBMCs, with at least 6 million per sample. Trizol reagent was used to extract total RNA from the PBMCs, yielding at least 5 micrograms per sample. Naive CD45RAhigh/CD27high T cell percentages were measured by flow cytometry on a PBMC aliquot from every donor. Receptors were amplified or captured by 5' RACE. For sequencing, an Illumina HiSeq 2500 was employed. A second PCR of roughly 6 to 11 cycles was run with a J-beta primer mix and a sample-barcoded 5' primer. Each TCR beta cDNA molecule received a unique molecular identifier from a template-switch 5' adaptor carrying 12 random nucleotides. Each sample yielded at least 2.5 million CDR3-containing paired-end reads. The Mint cDNA synthesis kit, primed by a TRBC-specific oligonucleotide, was used to synthesize first-strand cDNA from all RNA. Following uracil-DNA glycosylase treatment, a first 18-cycle PCR with universal primers M1SS and BC2_uni_R was performed on all cDNA. The original methods were these. Normalization of each sample was performed by random selection of 1 million high-quality reads, each carrying a distinct molecular identifier. Instead of being binned into consensus sequences, reads with shared molecular identifiers were discarded. MiTCR, set to a Q25 quality threshold and the strictest error-elimination algorithm, was used for CDR3 identification, clonotype clustering and error correction. A nonparametric unseen species model with Euler transformation was used to estimate lower-bound total TCR beta diversity. TCRdb reworked the public reads: Q25 trimming with fastp, MiXCR clone assembly, productive beta chains retained. Here each entry gathers all rows of one CDR3 protein and keeps the most common genes and DNA. For this entry, the V and J calls and clone size follow TCRdb and not the study's own pipeline. The sample table shows about 780,000 distinct CDR3 sequences, and around 25% are seen once. Together, the top ten hold around 3% of the sample.

The CDR3 numbers 14 residues from cysteine through phenylalanine. The sequence is cut down to CDR3 DNA, 42 bases in frame from base 1. Trimming at the junction amounts to 3 bases on V and 4 bases on J, and the germline ends lie 9 bases apart. What the study reported, not specific to this receptor: Since profiling was done on bulk unsorted PBMCs, naive and antigen-experienced compartments could not be conclusively compared. Because the CMV infection status of the donors was unknown, age-related changes in expanded clonotypes may potentially have been confounded. Observed TCR beta diversity per million T cells fell roughly linearly with age, and a significant reduction was already apparent by age roughly 40. Observed TCR beta diversity correlated strongly with the percentage of naive T cells measured by flow cytometry. Total diversity estimates from one million sequenced T cells were considered lower bounds and underestimates. The long-lived group showed more naive CD4+ T cells, fewer expanded clones and increased TCR diversity than the aged group, suggesting age selection.

In regard to this clonotype: Which antigen it targets is not known. Base qualities are not recorded, but no much larger clone differs from it by a single base.

The same sample was also used in a study of T cells of mothers and their children. The other study reports the following: Nine systemically healthy Caucasian individuals, comprising three mothers and their six children, were included as donors. cDNA synthesis used all of the extracted RNA, with 1.5 ug of RNA in each 15 ul reaction. In the second PCR, the M1S primer introduced both the sample barcodes and 2-4 random nucleotides. Over 8 million TCR beta CDR3 reads were obtained for each mother, and 2.7 million or so reads were obtained for each child. Thymic selection similarly shapes TCR recombination output in related and unrelated pairs, with minor effect from inherited differences. Normalized repertoire overlap was always slightly but never significantly higher in related than unrelated mother-child pairs. Persistent microchimeric T cell clones were not detected, at a sensitivity of approximately 98 clones per million clonotypes. The study used deep NGS to compare TCR beta repertoires of mothers and children, seeking features distinguishing related mother-child pairs from unrelated individuals. On average, the children were approximately 11 +/- 4 years old, while the mothers were about 40 +/- 4 years old. Libraries were sequenced on Illumina HiSeq 2000 with 100+100 nt paired-end reads after adapter ligation with NEBNext reagents. To avoid cross-contamination, the mother libraries and the child libraries were prepared a month apart and sequenced in separate runs. Between about 500,000 and 2,100,000 distinct TCR beta clonotypes were identified per donor. Naive TCR beta clonotypes were estimated from low-frequency clonotypes matched to each donor's FACS-determined naive share, without sorting.

This clonotype originated in a boy between 10 and 17 years old in good health. Recombination joined TRBV12-3 or TRBV12-4 with TRBJ2-2; too little of a D gene remains to name it. Specimen: blood. The CDR3 region reads CASSFWAGTGELFF. The DNA sequence follows: TGTGCCAGCAGTTTTTGGGCAGGCACCGGGGAGCTGTTTTTT.